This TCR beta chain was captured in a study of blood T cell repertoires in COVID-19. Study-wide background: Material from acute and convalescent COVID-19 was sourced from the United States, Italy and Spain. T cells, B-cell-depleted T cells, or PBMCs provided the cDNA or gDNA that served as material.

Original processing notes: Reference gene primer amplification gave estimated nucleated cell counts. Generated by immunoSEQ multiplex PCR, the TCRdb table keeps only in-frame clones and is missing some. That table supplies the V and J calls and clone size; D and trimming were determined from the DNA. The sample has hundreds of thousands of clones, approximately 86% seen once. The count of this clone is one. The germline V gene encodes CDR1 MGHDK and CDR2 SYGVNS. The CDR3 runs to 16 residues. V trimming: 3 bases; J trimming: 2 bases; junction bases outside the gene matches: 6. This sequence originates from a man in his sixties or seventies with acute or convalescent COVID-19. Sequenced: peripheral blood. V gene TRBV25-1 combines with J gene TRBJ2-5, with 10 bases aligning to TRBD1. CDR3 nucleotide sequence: TGTGCCAGCAGTGATTTGGGACAGGGGCGACAAGAGACCCAGTACTTC. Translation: CASSDLGQGRQETQYF.